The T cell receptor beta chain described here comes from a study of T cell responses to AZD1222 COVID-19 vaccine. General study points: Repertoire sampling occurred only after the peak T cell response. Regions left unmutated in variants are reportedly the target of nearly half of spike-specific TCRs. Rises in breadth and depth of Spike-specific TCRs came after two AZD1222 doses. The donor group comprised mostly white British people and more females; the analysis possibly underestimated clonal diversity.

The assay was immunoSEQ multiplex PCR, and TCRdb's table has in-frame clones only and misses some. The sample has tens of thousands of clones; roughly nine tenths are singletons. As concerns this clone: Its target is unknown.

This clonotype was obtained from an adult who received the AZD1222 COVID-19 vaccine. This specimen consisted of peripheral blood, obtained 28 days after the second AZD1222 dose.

CDR3 residues: CASSLLQGKDGYTF. The CDR3 region has the DNA TGTGCCAGCAGCTTACTTCAGGGAAAGGATGGCTACACCTTC. V is TRBV7-2 and J is TRBJ1-2; D is possibly TRBD1 (5 bases). The CDR3 contains 14 residues. Germline CDR1 and CDR2: SGHTA and FQGNSA. V was shortened by 2 bases and J by 6 bases, with 13 bases between the two germline ends.